This is a list of T cell receptor beta chains from one sample in a study of blood T cells in healthy people across ages. A single record per CDR3 protein comes from TCRdb applying MiXCR to the 5' RACE reads. Of over 700,000 distinct CDR3 sequences in the sample, approximately 55% were seen once. Sequencing was performed on blood. All receptors come from a man older than 75 in good health. Both conserved end residues are part of each CDR3. The D gene is left open where the match is weak. Only some rows state a clone size, as once, few, many or a class for expanded clones.

abundance	v_gene	j_gene	len	d_gene	CDR3aa	CDR3nt
NA	TRBV28	TRBJ2-7	11	NA	CASVAFYEQYF	TGTGCCAGCGTAGCGTTCTACGAGCAGTACTTC
NA	TRBV6-2/TRBV6-3	TRBJ1-5	18	TRBD1	CASSGQGRFSYSNQPQHF	TGTGCCAGCAGTGGACAGGGGAGGTTCAGTTATAGCAATCAGCCCCAGCATTTT
once	TRBV5-1	TRBJ2-4	18	TRBD1	CASSSGTGYESEQNIQYF	TGCGCCAGCAGCAGCGGGACAGGGTACGAATCTGAACAAAACATTCAGTACTTC
few	TRBV20-1	TRBJ1-1	14	TRBD1	CSARVGTGDTEAFF	TGCAGTGCTAGAGTCGGGACAGGGGACACTGAAGCTTTCTTT
few	TRBV5-1	TRBJ1-1	15	NA	CASSLGTGKNTEAFF	TGCGCCAGCAGCTTGGGTACCGGGAAGAACACTGAAGCTTTCTTT
few	TRBV7-2	TRBJ2-5	14	TRBD2	CASSQGLAGLTQYF	TGTGCCAGCAGCCAGGGACTAGCGGGTCTGACCCAGTACTTC
few	TRBV24-1	TRBJ2-1	15	TRBD2	CATSGPGTSGKEQFF	TGTGCCACCAGTGGGCCGGGGACTAGCGGGAAGGAGCAGTTCTTC
NA	TRBV6-5	TRBJ2-4	13	NA	CASCELAKNIQYF	TGTGCCAGCTGTGAGTTAGCCAAAAACATTCAGTACTTC
once	TRBV6-2/TRBV6-3	TRBJ1-5	16	TRBD1	CASSPQGAGGSQPQHF	TGTGCCAGCAGTCCTCAGGGGGCCGGGGGTAGTCAGCCCCAGCATTTT
NA	TRBV14	TRBJ1-2	14	NA	CASSQEYRGYGYTF	TGTGCCAGCAGCCAAGAGTACCGGGGTTATGGCTACACCTTC
NA	TRBV7-2	TRBJ1-6	15	TRBD1	CASSPDRGRISPLHF	TGTGCCAGCAGCCCTGACAGGGGGAGGATTTCACCCCTCCACTTT
NA	TRBV6-5	TRBJ1-2	14	TRBD1	CVSSLRDRARGYTF	TGTGTCAGCAGTCTCCGGGACAGGGCTCGAGGCTACACCTTC
NA	TRBV13	TRBJ2-3	16	TRBD1	CASSLGTGSGDRYAYF	TGTGCCAGCAGCTTGGGGACAGGGTCTGGGGACAGATACGCGTATTTT
once	TRBV3-1	TRBJ2-7	15	NA	CASSLSGTPSYEQYF	TGTGCCAGCAGCCTGTCCGGGACCCCATCCTACGAGCAGTACTTC
NA	TRBV9	TRBJ2-4	16	TRBD2	CASSPRLAGDLNIQYF	TGTGCCAGCAGCCCAAGACTAGCGGGAGACTTAAACATTCAGTACTTC
NA	TRBV25-1	TRBJ2-5	14	NA	CASSESGRLVEQYF	TGTGCCAGCAGTGAATCTGGACGGCTGGTTGAGCAGTACTTC
NA	TRBV6-2/TRBV6-3	TRBJ1-2	16	TRBD1	CASIGQGAPQNYGYTF	TGTGCCAGCATCGGACAGGGGGCGCCTCAAAACTATGGCTACACCTTC
NA	TRBV24-1	TRBJ2-7	16	TRBD1	CATSDTTGGRSYEQYF	TGTGCCACCAGTGACACAACAGGGGGCAGATCCTACGAGCAGTACTTC
few	TRBV20-1	TRBJ2-7	17	TRBD2	CSAPEASGRVPAGEQYF	TGCAGTGCTCCCGAGGCTAGCGGGAGGGTCCCCGCTGGCGAGCAGTACTTC
many	TRBV12-3/TRBV12-4	TRBJ2-5	14	TRBD2	CASSLTSGQETQYF	TGTGCCAGCAGTCTAACTAGCGGCCAAGAGACCCAGTACTTC